This T cell receptor beta chain was obtained from a study of cytomegalovirus exposure and HLA in healthy donors. The study's findings and limits: It was reportedly the case that the classifier diagnosed cytomegalovirus status with high specificity and sensitivity. Rare TCR sequences dominated, though some public TCRs recurred in many donors. It was confirmed in vitro that a few of the CMV-associated chains were specific for CMV antigens.

This table comes from immunoSEQ multiplex PCR, and its TCRdb copy is limited to in-frame clones, with some not included. The table includes 100,000 to 150,000 clones, around 90% detected once. This clone appeared once. Its specificity is unknown. This CDR3 spans 15 amino acids. Germline loops: CDR1 SGHKS, CDR2 YYEKEE (reference sequence). V lost 4 bases, J lost 6 bases, and 7 bases stayed unmatched. Specimen: PBMCs. V usage is TRBV5-5 and J usage is TRBJ2-1; 10 positions match TRBD2. This TCR derives from a woman aged 18-29 years in good health and CMV-seronegative. The CDR3 nucleotides read TGTGCCAGCAGCCTTAGCGGGGGGATTTCCAATGAGCAGTTCTTC. This codes for CASSLSGGISNEQFF.